The 12 T cell receptor beta chains given below trace back to one sample, sequenced in a study of T-cell reconstitution after alpha-beta-depleted transplantation in children. It was with unique molecular identifiers that the TCRbeta library was prepared. TCRdb re-derived calls from the PCR reads in MiXCR, one entry per CDR3 protein. Of about 90,000 distinct CDR3 sequences in the sample, 15% are singletons; the top ten hold less than 20%. The sample in question was PBMCs, mostly from graft donor cells, obtained 180 days after TCRalphabeta/CD19-depleted stem cell transplant. The receptor set was obtained from a male patient between 2 and 10 years old who had a stem cell transplant for acute lymphoblastic leukemia, so the T cells may come from the graft donor.

This clonotype was detected only a few times. The chain links TRBV7-8 to TRBJ2-7; no clear D. The CDR3 length is 15 residues. V lost 2 bases to trimming and J lost 0 bases, with 11 bases between them. Per the germline V gene, CDR1 is SGHVS and CDR2 is FQNEAQ. The CDR3 DNA sequence: TGTGCCAGCAGCTTAAATCCCAGCCTCTCCTACGAGCAGTACTTC. Translated, it gives CASSLNPSLSYEQYF.

This rearrangement joins TRBV4-3 to TRBJ2-1; 9 nucleotides align to TRBD2. V lost 0 bases to trimming and J lost 6 bases; unmatched junction nucleotides: 9. Per the germline V gene, CDR1 is LGHNA and CDR2 is YSLEER. The CDR3 spans 17 residues. CDR3 loop: CASSQDLGLAGSNEQFF. The CDR3 nucleotides read TGCGCCAGCAGCCAAGATCTCGGCCTAGCGGGGAGCAATGAGCAGTTCTTC.

The chain recombines TRBV10-3 with TRBJ2-7; TRBD1 might be the D (5 bases). Germline CDR1 reads ENHRY; CDR2 reads SYGVKD. Trimming removed 2 bases at V and 6 bases at J, with 14 bases between. The CDR3 sequence is 14 residues long. The CDR3 DNA follows: TGTGCCATCAGTGAGGCCAGGGCTTCTCCCGAGCAGTACTTC. It translates to CAISEARASPEQYF.

There are a few counts of this clonotype. V and J are TRBV3-1 and TRBJ1-2; no reliable D call. The CDR3 contains 15 residues. Germline V CDR1 and CDR2: LGHDT, YNNKEL (reference sequence). Trimming removed 4 bases from V and 3 bases from J, with 15 bases in between. Here the CDR3 reads CASSPAGPTDYGYTF. The CDR3 nucleotides read TGTGCCAGCAGCCCTGCAGGACCGACGGACTATGGCTACACCTTC.

The rearrangement joins TRBV12-3 or TRBV12-4 to TRBJ1-2, with D possibly matching TRBD1 (5 bases). There are 14 residues in the CDR3. V gave up 3 bases and J gave up 0 bases, with 8 bases separating them. CDR3 in amino acids: CASSFGASNYGYTF. The CDR3, as DNA: TGTGCCAGCAGTTTCGGGGCCTCTAACTATGGCTACACCTTC.

The chain has TRBV11-2 and TRBJ2-2; 9 nucleotides align to TRBD1. This CDR3 spans 18 amino acids. CDR1 and CDR2 from the germline V gene are SGHAT and FQNNGV. The J segment lost 3 bases and the V segment lost 1 base, leaving 9 bases of the junction unmatched. The chain's CDR3 is CASSLVGWGQGDTGELFF. CDR3 bases: TGTGCCAGCAGCTTAGTAGGGTGGGGACAGGGAGACACCGGGGAGCTGTTTTTT.

The chain joins TRBV10-3 to TRBJ2-5; 8 bases match TRBD1. The germline V gene encodes CDR1 ENHRY and CDR2 SYGVKD. With V trimmed by 1 base and J by 2 bases, 9 bases remained unmatched. The CDR3 loop spans 17 amino acids. The CDR3 reads CAISELPWDRPQETQYF. In nucleotides, the CDR3 is TGTGCCATCAGTGAGTTGCCTTGGGACAGGCCTCAAGAGACCCAGTACTTC.

There are a few counts of this clonotype. The CDR3 DNA reads TGTGCCAGCAGCATCGAGAAGGTTGGGGCAGATACGCAGTATTTT. Its translation is CASSIEKVGADTQYF. The V and J genes are TRBV12-3 or TRBV12-4 and TRBJ2-3; no firm D call. The CDR3 has 15 residues. V lost 6 bases and J 4 bases, leaving 17 bases between the germline ends.

This clonotype was seen more than once but under ten times. The chain employs TRBV20-1 and TRBJ2-7; TRBD2 agrees at 8 bases. This CDR3 is built from 13 residues. J lost 3 bases, V lost 5 bases, and 6 bases had no gene match. The germline CDR1 and CDR2 sequences are DFQATT and SNEGSKA (reference sequence). The CDR3 spells CSASAGAHYEQYF. CDR3 bases: TGCAGTGCTTCAGCGGGGGCCCACTACGAGCAGTACTTC.

This rearrangement joins TRBV12-3 or TRBV12-4 to TRBJ2-7; D may be TRBD2 (6 bases). CDR3 length: 14 residues. The germline V and J ends were trimmed by 5 bases and 2 bases, with 13 bases remaining between them. The CDR3 coding sequence is TGTGCCAGCAGTCACCGGGACTTGCCCTACGAGCAGTACTTC. This codes for CASSHRDLPYEQYF.

This clonotype came up a few times. The chain combines TRBV29-1 with TRBJ2-6; D is undetermined. CDR1 SQVTM and CDR2 ANQGSEA come from the germline V gene. V gave up 4 bases and J gave up 2 bases, with 6 bases separating them. The CDR3 totals 13 residues. The CDR3 spells CSVASTGANVLTF. The CDR3 region has the DNA TGCAGCGTTGCGTCCACTGGGGCCAACGTCCTGACTTTC.

This clonotype was picked up a small number of times. The chain uses TRBV7-2 and TRBJ1-1; D gene ambiguous. The V and J ends lost 7 bases and 1 base respectively, with 16 bases between them. Germline values: CDR1 SGHTA, CDR2 FQGNSA. The CDR3 sequence is 15 residues long. CDR3 nucleotide sequence: TGTGCCAGCATCCCCGGGCCACTCCAGAACACTGAAGCTTTCTTT. This encodes CASIPGPLQNTEAFF. The variable domain in full, completed from reference TRBV7-2 and TRBJ1-1, reads GAGVSQSPSNKVTEKGKDVELRCDPISGHTALYWYRQSLGQGLEFLIYFQGNSAPDKSGLPSDRFSAERTGGSVSTLTIQRTQQEDSAVYLCASIPGPLQNTEAFFGQGTRLTVV.